The subject of this entry is one TCR beta chain. The sample is drawn from a study of cytomegalovirus exposure and HLA in healthy donors. This table comes from immunoSEQ multiplex PCR, and its TCRdb copy is limited to in-frame clones, with some not included. The data contain more than 45,000 clones, roughly nine tenths of them seen just once; the ten biggest clones take up about 16%. V was shortened by 6 bases and J by 2 bases, with 20 bases between the two germline ends. This CDR3 has 17 residues. CDR1 is KGHSH, CDR2 LQKENI, per germline. The receptor comes from a woman younger than 35 in good health and CMV-seronegative. The specimen was PBMCs. The V and J genes are TRBV18 and TRBJ2-1; D is possibly TRBD1 (6 bases). The CDR3 region has the DNA TGTGCCAGCTCCCAACGACAGGACAAAAAAGCCTACAATGAGCAGTTCTTC. Encoded protein: CASSQRQDKKAYNEQFF.